The TCR beta chain described here comes from a study of sequential checkpoint blockade in melanoma. The treatment was: randomized to nivolumab then ipilimumab (arm A) or the reverse (arm B). Live CD3+CD8+ CD19− CD56− cells were sorted from PBMCs. The CDR3 is made up of 17 amino acids. The V and J ends lost 3 bases and 0 bases respectively, with 18 bases between them. CDR1 is LNHNV and CDR2 is YYDKDF in the germline V gene (reference sequence). Profiling relied on immunoSEQ multiplex PCR, and the TCRdb table lists in-frame clones only, not all of them. Counted here are nearly 8,500 clones, 90% occurring once; the ten biggest clones make up under 15%.

The genes are TRBV15 and TRBJ2-7; maybe TRBD2 (7 bases). Sequencing used CD8+ T cells sorted from blood (inferred from file names), obtained from a patient given nivolumab and ipilimumab in sequence. The TCR comes from a human donor with melanoma. The CDR3 here is CATSRKSTGRGSYEQYF. The CDR3 DNA follows: TGTGCCACCAGCAGGAAATCCACAGGGAGGGGCTCCTACGAGCAGTACTTC.